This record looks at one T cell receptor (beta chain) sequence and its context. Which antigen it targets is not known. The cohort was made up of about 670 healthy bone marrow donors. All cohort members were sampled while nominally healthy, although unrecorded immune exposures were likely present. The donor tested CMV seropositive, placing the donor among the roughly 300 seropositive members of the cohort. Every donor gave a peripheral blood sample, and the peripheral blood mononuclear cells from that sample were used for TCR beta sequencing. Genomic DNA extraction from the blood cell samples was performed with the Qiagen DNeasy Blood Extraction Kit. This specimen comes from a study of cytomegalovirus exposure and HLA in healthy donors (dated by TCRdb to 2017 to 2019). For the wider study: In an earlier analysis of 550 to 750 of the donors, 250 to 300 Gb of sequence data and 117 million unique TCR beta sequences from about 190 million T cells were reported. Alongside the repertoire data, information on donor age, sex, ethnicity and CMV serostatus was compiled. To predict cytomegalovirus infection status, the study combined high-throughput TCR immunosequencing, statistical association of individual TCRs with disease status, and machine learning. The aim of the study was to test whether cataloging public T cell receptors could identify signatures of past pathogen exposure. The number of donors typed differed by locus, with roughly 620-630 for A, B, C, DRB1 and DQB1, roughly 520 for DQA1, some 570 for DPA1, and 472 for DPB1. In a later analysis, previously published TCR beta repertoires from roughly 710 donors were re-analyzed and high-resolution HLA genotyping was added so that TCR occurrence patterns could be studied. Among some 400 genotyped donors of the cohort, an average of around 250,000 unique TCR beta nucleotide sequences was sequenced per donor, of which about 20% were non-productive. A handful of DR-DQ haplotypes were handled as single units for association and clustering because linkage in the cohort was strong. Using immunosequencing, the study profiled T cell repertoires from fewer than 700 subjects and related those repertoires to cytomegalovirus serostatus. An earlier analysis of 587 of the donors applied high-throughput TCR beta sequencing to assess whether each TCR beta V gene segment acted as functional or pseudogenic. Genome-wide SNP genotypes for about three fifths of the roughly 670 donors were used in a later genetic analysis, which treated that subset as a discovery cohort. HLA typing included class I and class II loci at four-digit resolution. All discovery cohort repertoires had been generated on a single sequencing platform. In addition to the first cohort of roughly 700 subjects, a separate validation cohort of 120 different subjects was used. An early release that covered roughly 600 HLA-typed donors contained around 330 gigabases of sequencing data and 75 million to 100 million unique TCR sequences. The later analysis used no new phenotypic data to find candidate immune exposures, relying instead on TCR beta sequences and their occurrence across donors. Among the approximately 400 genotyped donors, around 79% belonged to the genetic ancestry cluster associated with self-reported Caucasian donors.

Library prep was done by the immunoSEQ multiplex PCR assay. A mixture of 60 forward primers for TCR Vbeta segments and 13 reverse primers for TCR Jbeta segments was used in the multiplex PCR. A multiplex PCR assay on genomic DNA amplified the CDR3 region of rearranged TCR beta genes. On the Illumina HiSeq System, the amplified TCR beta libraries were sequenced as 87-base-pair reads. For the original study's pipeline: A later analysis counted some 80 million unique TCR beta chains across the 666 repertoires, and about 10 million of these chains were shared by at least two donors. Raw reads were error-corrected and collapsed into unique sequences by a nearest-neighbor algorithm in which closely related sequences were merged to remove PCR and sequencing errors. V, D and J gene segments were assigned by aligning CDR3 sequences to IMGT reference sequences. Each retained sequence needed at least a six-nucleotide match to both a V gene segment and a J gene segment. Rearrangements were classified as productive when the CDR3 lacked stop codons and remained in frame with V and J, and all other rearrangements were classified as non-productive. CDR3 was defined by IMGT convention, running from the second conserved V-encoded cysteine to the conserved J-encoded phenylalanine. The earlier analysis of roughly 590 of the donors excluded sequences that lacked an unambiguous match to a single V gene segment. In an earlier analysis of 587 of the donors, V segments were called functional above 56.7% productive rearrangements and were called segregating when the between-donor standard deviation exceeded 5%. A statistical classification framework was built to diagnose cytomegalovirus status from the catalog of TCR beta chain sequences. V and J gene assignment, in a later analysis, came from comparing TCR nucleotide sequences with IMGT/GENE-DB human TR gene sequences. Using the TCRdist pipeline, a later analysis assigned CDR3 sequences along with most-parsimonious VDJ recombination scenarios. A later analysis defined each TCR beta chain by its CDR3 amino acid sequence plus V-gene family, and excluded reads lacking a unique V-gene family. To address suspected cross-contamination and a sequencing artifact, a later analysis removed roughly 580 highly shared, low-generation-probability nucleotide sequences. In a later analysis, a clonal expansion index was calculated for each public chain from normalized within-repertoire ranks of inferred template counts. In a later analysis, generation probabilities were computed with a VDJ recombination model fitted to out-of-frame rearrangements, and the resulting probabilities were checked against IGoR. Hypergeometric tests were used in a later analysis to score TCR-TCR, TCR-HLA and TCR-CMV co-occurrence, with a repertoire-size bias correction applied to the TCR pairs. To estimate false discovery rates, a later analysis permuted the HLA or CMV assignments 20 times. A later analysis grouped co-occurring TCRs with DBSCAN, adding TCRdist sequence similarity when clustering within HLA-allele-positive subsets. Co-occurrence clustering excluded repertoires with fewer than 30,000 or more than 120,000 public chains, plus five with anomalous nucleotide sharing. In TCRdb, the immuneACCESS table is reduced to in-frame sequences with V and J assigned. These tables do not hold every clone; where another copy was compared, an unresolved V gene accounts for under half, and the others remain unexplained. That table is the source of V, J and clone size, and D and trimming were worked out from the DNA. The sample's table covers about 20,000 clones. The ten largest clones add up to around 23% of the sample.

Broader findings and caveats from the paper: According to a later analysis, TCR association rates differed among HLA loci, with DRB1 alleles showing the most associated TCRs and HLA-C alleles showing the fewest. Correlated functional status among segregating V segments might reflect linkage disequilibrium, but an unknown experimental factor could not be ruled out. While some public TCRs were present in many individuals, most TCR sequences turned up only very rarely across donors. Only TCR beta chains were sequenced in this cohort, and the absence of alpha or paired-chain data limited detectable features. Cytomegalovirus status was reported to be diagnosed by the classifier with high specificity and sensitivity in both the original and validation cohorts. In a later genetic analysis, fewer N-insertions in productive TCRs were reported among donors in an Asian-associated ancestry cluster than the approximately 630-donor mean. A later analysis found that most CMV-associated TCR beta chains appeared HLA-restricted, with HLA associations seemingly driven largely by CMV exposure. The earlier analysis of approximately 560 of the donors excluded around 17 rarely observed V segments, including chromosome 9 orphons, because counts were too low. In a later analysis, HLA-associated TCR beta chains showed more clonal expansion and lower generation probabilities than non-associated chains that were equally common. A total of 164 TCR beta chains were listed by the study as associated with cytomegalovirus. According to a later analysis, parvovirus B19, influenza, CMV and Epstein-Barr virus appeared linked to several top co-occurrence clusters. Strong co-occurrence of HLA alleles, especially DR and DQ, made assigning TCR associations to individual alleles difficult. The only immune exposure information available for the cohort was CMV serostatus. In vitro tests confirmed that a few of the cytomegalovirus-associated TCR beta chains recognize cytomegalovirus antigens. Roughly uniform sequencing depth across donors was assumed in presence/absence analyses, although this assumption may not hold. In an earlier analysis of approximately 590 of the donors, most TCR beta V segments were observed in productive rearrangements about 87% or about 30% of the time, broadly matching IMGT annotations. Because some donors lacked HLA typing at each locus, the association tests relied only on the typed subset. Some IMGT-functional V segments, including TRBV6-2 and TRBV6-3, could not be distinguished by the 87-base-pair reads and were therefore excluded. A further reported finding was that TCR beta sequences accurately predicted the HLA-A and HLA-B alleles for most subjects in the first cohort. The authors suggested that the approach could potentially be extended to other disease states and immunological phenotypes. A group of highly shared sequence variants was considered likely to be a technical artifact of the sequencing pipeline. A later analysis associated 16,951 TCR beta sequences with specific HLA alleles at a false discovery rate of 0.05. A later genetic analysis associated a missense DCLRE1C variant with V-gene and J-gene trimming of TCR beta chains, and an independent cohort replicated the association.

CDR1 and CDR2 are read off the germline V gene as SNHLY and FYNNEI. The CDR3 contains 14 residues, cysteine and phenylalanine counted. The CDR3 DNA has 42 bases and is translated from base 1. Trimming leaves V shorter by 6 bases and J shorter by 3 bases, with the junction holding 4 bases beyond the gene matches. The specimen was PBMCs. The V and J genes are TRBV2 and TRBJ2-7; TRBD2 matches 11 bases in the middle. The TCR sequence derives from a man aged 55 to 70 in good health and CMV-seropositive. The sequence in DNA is TGTGCCAGCAGAGCCGGGACTAGCGGCTACGAGCAGTACTTC. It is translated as CASRAGTSGYEQYF. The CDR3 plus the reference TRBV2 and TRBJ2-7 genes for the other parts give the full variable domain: EPEVTQTPSHQVTQMGQEVILRCVPISNHLYFYWYRQILGQKVEFLVSFYNNEISEKSEIFDDQFSVERPDGSNFTLKIRSTKLEDSAMYFCASRAGTSGYEQYFGPGTRLTVT.